Below, 30 T cell receptor beta chains from the same sample are listed, as sequenced in a study of T cell repertoires in cytomegalovirus infection. TCRdb fed the reads into MiXCR, producing one record per CDR3 protein. The table has 250,000 or so distinct CDR3 sequences, about 18% seen once. Sequencing was carried out using CD8+ T cells from PBMCs. The receptors stem from a human donor in good health (CMV status not recorded). Some clones in this sample may be carry-over from other donors' samples.

This clonotype appeared many times. The chain links TRBV11-2 to TRBJ2-7; the D is unclear. V was trimmed by 1 base and J by 3 bases, leaving 13 bases between them. Germline V gives CDR1 SGHAT, CDR2 FQNNGV. This CDR3 is 15 amino acids long. The CDR3 DNA reads TGTGCCAGCAGCTTAGGCGTGGGGTCATACTACGAGCAGTACTTC. Translation: CASSLGVGSYYEQYF.

This clonotype was seen a single time. The chain joins TRBV20-1 to TRBJ1-1; D is perhaps TRBD1 (6 bases). From germline, CDR1 is DFQATT and CDR2 SNEGSKA (reference sequence). This CDR3 is 14 amino acids long. Trimming left V 5 bases short and J 0 bases short, with 13 bases between. The CDR3 bases are TGCAGTGCTGAGATACAGGGAATGAACACTGAAGCTTTCTTT. Residues: CSAEIQGMNTEAFF.

This clonotype appeared many times. The gene calls are TRBV7-2 and TRBJ2-1, with 7 bases identical to TRBD2. The CDR3 length is 16 residues. V lost 1 base to trimming and J lost 3 bases; unmatched junction nucleotides: 6. Looked up from germline, CDR1 is SGHTA and CDR2 is FQGNSA. The CDR3 sequence: CASSLGGGLLYNEQFF. The CDR3 DNA follows: TGTGCCAGCAGCTTAGGGGGGGGACTTCTCTACAATGAGCAGTTCTTC.

The V gene is TRBV10-2, the J gene TRBJ2-2, with TRBD2 matching 7 bases. After removal of 10 bases from V and 0 bases from J, the junction contained 2 bases not matched to a gene. Germline V gives CDR1 WSHSY, CDR2 SAAADI. The CDR3 sequence is 13 residues long. CDR3 nucleotide sequence: TGCGCCACCGGGGGGACGAACACCGGGGAGCTGTTTTTT. Translated: CATGGTNTGELFF.

This clonotype was observed many times. The rearrangement joins TRBV5-5 to TRBJ2-7, with 8 positions matching TRBD2. The CDR3 has 16 amino acids. After removal of 1 base from V and 4 bases from J, the junction contained 10 bases not matched to a gene. Germline V gene lookup returns CDR1 SGHKS and CDR2 YYEKEE (reference sequence). CDR3 sequence (DNA): TGTGCCAGCAGCTTGAGCGGCGGGACTAGTAGGTACGAGCAGTACTTC. Protein sequence: CASSLSGGTSRYEQYF.

CDR3 loop: CASSIGVWTEAFF. In DNA form, the CDR3 reads TGTGCCAGTAGTATTGGTGTTTGGACTGAAGCTTTCTTT. This chain links TRBV19 with TRBJ1-1; unclear D gene. Germline CDR1 and CDR2: LNHDA and SQIVND (reference sequence). This CDR3 spans 13 amino acids. V lost 3 bases to trimming and J lost 5 bases, with 10 bases between them. The full variable domain, completed using reference TRBV19 and TRBJ1-1, is DGGITQSPKYLFRKEGQNVTLSCEQNLNHDAMYWYRQDPGQGLRLIYYSQIVNDFQKGDIAEGYSVSREKKESFPLTVTSAQKNPTAFYLCASSIGVWTEAFFGQGTRLTVV.

This clonotype was counted once. The chain joins TRBV25-1 to TRBJ2-5; 8 nucleotides line up with TRBD1. The V gene's germline CDR1 is MGHDK and CDR2 SYGVNS. V shed 6 bases and J 13 bases; nucleotides not matched to a gene: 16. The CDR3 runs 14 residues. The CDR3 spells CASSQHHWGQDLYF. CDR3 nucleotide sequence: TGTGCCAGCAGCCAACACCATTGGGGACAGGACCTGTACTTC.

This clonotype was observed a few times. This chain joins TRBV4-2 and TRBJ2-1, with 8 bases matching TRBD2. Germline V CDR1 and CDR2: LGHNA, YNFKEQ. V dropped 1 base and J dropped 0; count of bases not matched to a gene: 2. This CDR3 spans 16 amino acids. The CDR3 sequence is CASSQGRGDSYNEQFF. CDR3 sequence (DNA): TGTGCCAGCAGCCAAGGGCGGGGGGACTCCTACAATGAGCAGTTCTTC.

In its sample, this clonotype was seen a few times. The rearrangement links TRBV10-3 to TRBJ2-7, with 8 nucleotides matching TRBD2. Germline CDR1 ENHRY, CDR2 SYGVKD. The V segment lost 3 bases and the J segment 2 bases; nucleotides outside the gene matches: 3. There are 14 residues in the CDR3. The CDR3, as DNA: TGTGCCATCAGTGAAAGCGGGGGACCCTACGAGCAGTACTTC. It encodes CAISESGGPYEQYF.

In its sample, this clonotype was seen a few times. CDR3 residues: CASSPRAGTGEDTQYF. CDR3 sequence (DNA): TGTGCCAGCAGTCCGAGGGCGGGGACAGGGGAAGATACGCAGTATTTT. The chain uses TRBV12-3 or TRBV12-4 and TRBJ2-3; the match to TRBD1 covers 10 bases. V lost 5 bases and J lost 5; bases outside the gene matches: 10. This CDR3 comprises 16 residues.

The rearrangement uses TRBV7-6 and TRBJ1-1; 8 bases map to TRBD1. This CDR3 spans 16 amino acids. Germline assignment: CDR1 SGHVS and CDR2 FNYEAQ. V trimming: 1 base; J trimming: 6 bases; junction bases outside the gene matches: 10. The CDR3 DNA reads as TGTGCCAGCAGCTTAGTGGCAGGGGGCGCGGGGCCTGAAGCTTTCTTT. This gives the protein CASSLVAGGAGPEAFF.

The V and J genes are TRBV29-1 and TRBJ2-3; 12 bases fit TRBD2. Germline-derived CDR1 and CDR2 are SQVTM and ANQGSEA. V was clipped by 4 bases and J by 4 bases; unmatched bases: 9. The CDR3 covers 16 residues. The DNA for the CDR3 is TGCAGCGTTGGGGGACTAGCGGGCCTCAGGGCAGATACGCAGTATTTT. Translating gives CSVGGLAGLRADTQYF.

This clonotype was recorded many times. The rearrangement joins TRBV6-6 to TRBJ2-3, with TRBD2 identical over 13 bases. Trimming removed 2 bases from V and 0 bases from J; junction bases left unmatched: 8. The CDR3 is made up of 19 amino acids. Looked up from germline, CDR1 is MNHNY and CDR2 is SVGAGI (reference sequence). The CDR3 DNA reads TGTGCCAGCAGTTACCGGACTAGCGGGGGAATAACTAGCACAGATACGCAGTATTTT. Its protein product is CASSYRTSGGITSTDTQYF.

This sequence joins TRBV7-6 and TRBJ2-1; 9 bases fit TRBD1. CDR1 and CDR2 from the germline V gene are SGHVS and FNYEAQ. V lost 5 bases and J lost 8; bases outside the gene matches: 10. The CDR3 length is 15 residues. For the CDR3, the DNA is TGTGCCAGCAGCCCAGCCGGGACAGGGACGGATGAGCAGTTCTTC. Amino acid sequence: CASSPAGTGTDEQFF.

The sample holds many counts of this clonotype. V is TRBV7-9 and J is TRBJ2-7; D not resolved. The length of the CDR3 is 14 residues. Trimming removed 1 base at V and 4 bases at J, with 11 bases between. CDR1 and CDR2 (germline): SEHNR, FQNEAQ (reference sequence). The CDR3 bases are TGTGCCAGCAGCTTAGTGGTACAGCCATACGAGCAGTACTTC. The encoded protein is CASSLVVQPYEQYF.

The genes are TRBV29-1 and TRBJ1-1, with D possibly TRBD1 on 5 matching bases. The V gene's germline CDR1 is SQVTM and CDR2 ANQGSEA. CDR3 length: 12 residues. Trimming stripped 7 bases from V and 4 bases from J, with 13 bases between. The CDR3: CSACLQGTEAFF. The CDR3 coding sequence is TGCAGCGCCTGCCTTCAGGGCACTGAAGCTTTCTTT.

The genes are TRBV20-1 and TRBJ1-6, with D perhaps TRBD1 (6 bases). This CDR3 has 17 residues. V lost 2 bases to trimming and J lost 0 bases, with 14 bases between them. Germline lookup yields CDR1 DFQATT and CDR2 SNEGSKA (reference sequence). The CDR3 region has the DNA TGCAGTGCTAGACCGCGACAGGAAAGCTCCTATAATTCACCCCTCCACTTT. It codes for CSARPRQESSYNSPLHF.

The genes are TRBV20-1 and TRBJ2-3, with TRBD2 identical over 15 bases. CDR1 is DFQATT and CDR2 is SNEGSKA in the germline V gene (reference sequence). The CDR3 has 18 residues. The CDR3 loop is CSAVGTSGGLGFPDTQYF. The CDR3 region has the DNA TGCAGCGCAGTGGGGACTAGCGGGGGGCTAGGCTTCCCAGATACGCAGTATTTT.

V usage is TRBV12-3 or TRBV12-4 and J usage is TRBJ2-2; the D is unclear. The CDR3 length is 16 residues. Trimming cost V 3 bases and J 1 base, with 12 bases left between them. This CDR3 reads CASSFVVGRNTGELFF. The CDR3 DNA is TGTGCCAGCAGTTTTGTAGTGGGTAGGAACACCGGGGAGCTGTTTTTT.

In its sample, this clonotype was seen many times. The chain employs TRBV6-1 and TRBJ2-7; the match to TRBD1 covers 7 bases. Germline loops: CDR1 MNHNS, CDR2 SASEGT. J gave up 5 bases and V 9 bases, and 19 bases lay outside the gene matches. This CDR3 comprises 16 residues. CDR3 sequence reads: CARKSGTARRKDEQYF. The CDR3 region has the DNA TGTGCCAGGAAATCCGGGACAGCTCGGAGGAAGGACGAGCAGTACTTC.

This clonotype was seen more than once but under ten times. V and J are TRBV4-1 and TRBJ2-7; 11 nucleotides match TRBD1. The junction had 4 bases not matched to a gene; V was cut back by 3 bases and J by 3 bases. This CDR3 spans 15 amino acids. The germline V gene has CDR1 MGHRA and CDR2 YSYEKL. CDR3: CASSHGQGAFYEQYF. The CDR3 DNA sequence: TGCGCCAGCAGCCACGGACAGGGGGCTTTCTACGAGCAGTACTTC.

This clonotype occurred many times. V gene TRBV7-9 combines with J gene TRBJ2-5, with D perhaps TRBD1 or TRBD2 (5 bases each). The CDR3 has 15 residues. From germline, CDR1 is SEHNR and CDR2 FQNEAQ (reference sequence). The ends were cut back, 2 bases at V and 1 base at J, with 11 bases in the middle. The CDR3 protein is CASSLLPGPQETQYF. The CDR3 DNA follows: TGTGCCAGCAGCTTACTTCCGGGACCCCAAGAGACCCAGTACTTC. Drawing the rest from reference TRBV7-9 and TRBJ2-5, the complete variable domain is DTGVSQNPRHKITKRGQNVTFRCDPISEHNRLYWYRQTLGQGPEFLTYFQNEAQLEKSRLLSDRFSAERPKGSFSTLEIQRTEQGDSAMYLCASSLLPGPQETQYFGPGTRLLVL.

This clonotype was found many times. The chain is built from TRBV7-9 and TRBJ2-6; no definite D call. Germline loops: CDR1 SEHNR, CDR2 FQNEAQ (reference sequence). V dropped 1 base and J dropped 0 bases, with 7 bases sitting between them. The CDR3 is 16 residues long. The CDR3 nucleotides read TGTGCCAGCAGCTTAGTACGGGTCTCTGGGGCCAACGTCCTGACTTTC. This codes for CASSLVRVSGANVLTF.

The V call is TRBV10-3, the J call TRBJ2-7; either TRBD1 or TRBD2 may supply D (5 bases each). Germline loops: CDR1 ENHRY, CDR2 SYGVKD. The length of the CDR3 is 12 residues. Trimming took off 4 bases at V and 6 bases at J, with 10 bases between the two ends. The CDR3 reads CAISVRDGEQYF. Written as DNA, the CDR3 is TGTGCCATCAGTGTCCGGGACGGCGAGCAGTACTTC.

This clonotype has only a few counts. The rearrangement uses TRBV10-3 and TRBJ1-5, with D uncertain. V was clipped by 1 base and J by 7 bases, with 8 bases between them. CDR1 and CDR2 from the germline V gene are ENHRY and SYGVKD. The CDR3 is 13 amino acids. The CDR3 loop reads CAISELGDQPQHF. Written as DNA, the CDR3 is TGTGCCATCAGTGAGTTGGGTGACCAGCCCCAGCATTTT.

This clonotype was seen a handful of times. V usage is TRBV4-1 and J usage is TRBJ1-6; TRBD1 matches at 10 bases. CDR3 length equals 17 residues. V lost 5 bases to trimming and J lost 0 bases; unmatched junction nucleotides: 4. The germline CDR1 and CDR2 sequences are MGHRA and YSYEKL. The CDR3 DNA is TGCGCCAGCAGCTGGGACAGGGGAAGCTCCTATAATTCACCCCTCCACTTT. Protein product: CASSWDRGSSYNSPLHF.

This clonotype rates as large. The gene calls are TRBV5-4 and TRBJ2-1; the D is unclear. The ends were cut back, 0 bases at V and 10 bases at J, with 11 bases in the middle. The CDR3 consists of 13 residues. In germline, CDR1 is SGHNT, CDR2 YYREEE (reference sequence). Here the CDR3 reads CASSLEVLDEQFF. The CDR3 DNA follows: TGTGCCAGCAGCTTGGAAGTATTGGACGAGCAGTTCTTC. Full variable domain (missing parts from reference TRBV5-4 and TRBJ2-1): ETGVTQSPTHLIKTRGQQVTLRCSSQSGHNTVSWYQQALGQGPQFIFQYYREEENGRGNFPPRFSGLQFPNYSSELNVNALELDDSALYLCASSLEVLDEQFFGPGTRLTVL.

This clonotype was observed many times. The chain has TRBV7-2 and TRBJ2-3; 8 nucleotides match TRBD1. This CDR3 has 17 amino acids. The germline CDR1 and CDR2 sequences are SGHTA and FQGNSA. The V gene end was trimmed by 3 bases and the J gene end by 3 bases; junction bases not matched to a gene: 11. The CDR3 loop is CASSFRDRLRGTDTQYF. The CDR3 DNA reads as TGTGCCAGCAGCTTCCGGGACAGGCTAAGGGGGACAGATACGCAGTATTTT.

This clonotype was observed many times. The V gene is TRBV12-3 or TRBV12-4, the J gene TRBJ2-1; 8 bases line up with TRBD2. This CDR3 has 16 residues. Trimming at V came to 4 bases and at J to 3 bases, leaving 8 bases not matched to a gene. The CDR3 bases are TGTGCCAGCAGTTCTGGGGCGGGGGGCTTCTACAATGAGCAGTTCTTC. The encoded protein is CASSSGAGGFYNEQFF.

This clonotype was recorded a few times. This chain links TRBV12-3 or TRBV12-4 with TRBJ1-1; D remains ambiguous. Deletions cut 2 bases from V and 10 bases from J, with 8 bases between. This CDR3 is built from 11 residues. CDR3 in DNA: TGTGCCAGCAGTTTATCTGGTGTAGCTTTCTTT. Translating gives CASSLSGVAFF.